The rows below give T cell receptor beta chains drawn from one sample of a study of post-analysis software for immune sequencing data. TCRdb ran MiXCR on the PCR reads and lists one entry per CDR3 protein. The table lists over 700,000 distinct CDR3 sequences, about 32% of them singletons. The sequenced material came from blood. The receptors shown here come from a girl aged 10-17 years with multiple sclerosis. Each CDR3 is given with its conserved first and last residue. Fields, in order: V gene, D gene, clone size, J gene, CDR3 protein, CDR3 DNA. The D gene is left open where the match is weak. Not all rows give a size; the values are once, few, many and, for expanded clones, a class.

V: TRBV2; D: .; size: .; J: TRBJ2-7; CDR3: CASGPQPRTEQYF; DNA: TGTGCCAGCGGCCCTCAGCCCCGTACCGAGCAGTACTTC
V: TRBV5-8; D: .; size: few; J: TRBJ2-1; CDR3: CASSGGSRQTPGEQFF; DNA: TGTGCCAGCAGCGGGGGAAGTCGGCAGACCCCCGGGGAGCAGTTCTTC
V: TRBV25-1; D: .; size: .; J: TRBJ2-5; CDR3: CASSEGLPRQETQYF; DNA: TGTGCCAGCAGTGAAGGTCTGCCTAGACAAGAGACCCAGTACTTC
V: TRBV7-2; D: TRBD1; size: .; J: TRBJ2-7; CDR3: CASSLYPGGEQYF; DNA: TGTGCCAGCAGCTTATATCCAGGGGGCGAGCAGTACTTC
V: TRBV5-1; D: .; size: .; J: TRBJ2-5; CDR3: CASRNTDSQETQYF; DNA: TGCGCCAGCAGAAACACTGACAGCCAAGAGACCCAGTACTTC
V: TRBV12-3/TRBV12-4; D: TRBD1; size: .; J: TRBJ1-4; CDR3: CANRNRGGDEKLFF; DNA: TGTGCCAACAGAAACAGGGGTGGTGATGAAAAACTGTTTTTT
V: TRBV6-5; D: .; size: .; J: TRBJ2-3; CDR3: CASRFPSTDTQYF; DNA: TGTGCCAGCCGATTTCCTAGCACAGATACGCAGTATTTT
V: TRBV7-9; D: .; size: many; J: TRBJ2-5; CDR3: CASSLEPNQETQYF; DNA: TGTGCCAGCAGCTTAGAGCCCAACCAAGAGACCCAGTACTTC
V: TRBV7-9; D: .; size: .; J: TRBJ1-2; CDR3: CASSPGALDGYTF; DNA: TGTGCCAGCAGCCCGGGGGCCCTCGACGGCTACACCTTC
V: TRBV25-1; D: .; size: .; J: TRBJ2-3; CDR3: CASSRHLGAASTDTQYF; DNA: TGTGCCAGCAGTCGCCATTTGGGAGCGGCTAGCACAGATACGCAGTATTTT
V: TRBV5-1; D: .; size: few; J: TRBJ1-6; CDR3: CASSLASWRDSPLHF; DNA: TGCGCCAGCAGCTTGGCCTCGTGGAGAGATTCACCCCTCCACTTT
V: TRBV3-1; D: .; size: .; J: TRBJ2-5; CDR3: CASSPKQGGRETQYF; DNA: TGTGCCAGCAGCCCCAAACAGGGAGGAAGGGAGACCCAGTACTTC
V: TRBV20-1; D: TRBD2; size: many; J: TRBJ2-5; CDR3: CSPARGALQETQYF; DNA: TGCAGCCCCGCGCGGGGGGCCCTCCAAGAGACCCAGTACTTC
V: TRBV20-1; D: .; size: few; J: TRBJ2-7; CDR3: CSARGGSIYEQYF; DNA: TGCAGTGCTAGAGGGGGCTCGATCTACGAGCAGTACTTC
V: TRBV7-2; D: .; size: many; J: TRBJ2-3; CDR3: CASTGLSDTQYF; DNA: TGTGCCAGTACTGGCCTCTCAGATACGCAGTATTTT
V: TRBV12-3/TRBV12-4; D: TRBD2; size: few; J: TRBJ2-1; CDR3: CASSPAGGPGFEQFF; DNA: TGTGCCAGCAGTCCAGCGGGGGGGCCAGGGTTTGAGCAGTTCTTC
V: TRBV12-3/TRBV12-4; D: TRBD1; size: .; J: TRBJ2-6; CDR3: CASRNPGQGARMAGANVLTF; DNA: TGTGCCAGCAGGAACCCTGGACAGGGGGCGCGGATGGCTGGGGCCAACGTCCTGACTTTC
V: TRBV28; D: .; size: few; J: TRBJ2-3; CDR3: CASSLGGRSDTQYF; DNA: TGTGCCAGCAGTTTAGGGGGGAGGTCGGATACGCAGTATTTT
V: TRBV28; D: .; size: few; J: TRBJ1-6; CDR3: CASSPQTVVDSPLHF; DNA: TGTGCCAGCAGTCCCCAAACAGTGGTGGATTCACCCCTCCACTTT
V: TRBV7-8; D: TRBD2; size: .; J: TRBJ2-1; CDR3: CASVPRRLAGTSYNEQFF; DNA: TGTGCCAGCGTCCCGAGGAGATTAGCGGGGACCTCCTACAATGAGCAGTTCTTC
V: TRBV20-1; D: .; size: .; J: TRBJ2-7; CDR3: CSAEARGTYNEQYF; DNA: TGCAGTGCCGAGGCACGCGGAACGTACAATGAGCAGTACTTC
V: TRBV20-1; D: .; size: .; J: TRBJ1-1; CDR3: CSDWEVTEAFF; DNA: TGCAGTGATTGGGAAGTCACTGAAGCTTTCTTT
V: TRBV7-2; D: TRBD1; size: .; J: TRBJ2-7; CDR3: CASNAHSGQVEQYF; DNA: TGTGCCAGCAACGCTCATTCCGGACAGGTTGAGCAGTACTTC
V: TRBV29-1; D: TRBD2; size: .; J: TRBJ2-2; CDR3: CSVTLAGANTGELFF; DNA: TGCAGCGTTACTTTAGCGGGGGCGAACACCGGGGAGCTGTTTTTT
V: TRBV27; D: .; size: few; J: TRBJ2-5; CDR3: CASSLQGRTRETQYF; DNA: TGTGCCAGCAGTCTGCAGGGGCGCACTCGGGAGACCCAGTACTTC
V: TRBV28; D: .; size: few; J: TRBJ1-2; CDR3: CASSLPGSVGYTF; DNA: TGTGCCAGCAGTTTACCAGGATCCGTCGGCTACACCTTC
V: TRBV5-1; D: .; size: .; J: TRBJ1-2; CDR3: CASSLVPGSSDYGYTF; DNA: TGCGCCAGCAGCTTGGTCCCAGGGAGTTCCGACTATGGCTACACCTTC
V: TRBV28; D: .; size: .; J: TRBJ2-5; CDR3: CASSLWDSTRETQYF; DNA: TGTGCCAGCAGTTTATGGGATTCCACCAGAGAGACCCAGTACTTC
V: TRBV27; D: .; size: .; J: TRBJ1-2; CDR3: CASSTDSNYGYTF; DNA: TGCGCCAGCAGCACGGACAGTAACTATGGCTACACCTTC
V: TRBV15; D: .; size: .; J: TRBJ1-5; CDR3: CAASRDGSGAQPQHF; DNA: TGTGCCGCCAGCAGAGATGGTAGCGGGGCTCAGCCCCAGCATTTT
V: TRBV29-1; D: TRBD1; size: few; J: TRBJ2-3; CDR3: CSVAAGGTQYF; DNA: TGCAGCGTTGCGGCAGGGGGCACGCAGTATTTT
V: TRBV6-6; D: .; size: few; J: TRBJ2-1; CDR3: CASSPYGEQFF; DNA: TGTGCCAGCAGTCCATACGGGGAGCAGTTCTTC
V: TRBV6-4; D: TRBD2; size: .; J: TRBJ2-1; CDR3: CASSDSGTISNEQFF; DNA: TGTGCCAGCAGTGACTCGGGGACTATAAGCAATGAGCAGTTCTTC
V: TRBV12-3/TRBV12-4; D: TRBD2; size: .; J: TRBJ2-5; CDR3: CASSPGTSLQETQYF; DNA: TGTGCCAGCAGCCCCGGGACTAGCCTGCAAGAGACCCAGTACTTC
V: TRBV20-1; D: .; size: many; J: TRBJ2-1; CDR3: CSASASSYNEQFF; DNA: TGCAGTGCTAGCGCCAGCTCCTACAATGAGCAGTTCTTC
V: TRBV20-1; D: TRBD2; size: few; J: TRBJ2-7; CDR3: CSASLAGGLRYEQYF; DNA: TGCAGTGCTAGTTTAGCGGGAGGTCTAAGGTACGAGCAGTACTTC
V: TRBV5-1; D: TRBD2; size: .; J: TRBJ2-1; CDR3: CASSLEGLASYEQFF; DNA: TGCGCCAGCAGCTTGGAGGGACTAGCGTCCTATGAGCAGTTCTTC
V: TRBV3-1; D: .; size: few; J: TRBJ1-4; CDR3: CASSQRQPNEKLFF; DNA: TGTGCCAGCAGCCAGAGACAGCCTAATGAAAAACTGTTTTTT
V: TRBV7-9; D: .; size: few; J: TRBJ2-5; CDR3: CASSQRWQGETQYF; DNA: TGTGCCAGCAGCCAGAGGTGGCAGGGCGAGACCCAGTACTTC
V: TRBV12-3/TRBV12-4; D: TRBD1; size: once; J: TRBJ1-5; CDR3: CAGGTGGQPQHF; DNA: TGTGCCGGGGGGACAGGGGGACAGCCCCAGCATTTT
V: TRBV20-1; D: TRBD2; size: .; J: TRBJ2-3; CDR3: CSARGTSGSRVSTDTQYF; DNA: TGCAGTGCCCGCGGGACTAGCGGGAGTCGGGTCAGCACAGATACGCAGTATTTT
V: TRBV4-1; D: TRBD2; size: .; J: TRBJ2-3; CDR3: CASSRATGLTTTDTQYF; DNA: TGCGCCAGCAGCCGGGCCACGGGACTAACCACCACAGATACGCAGTATTTT
V: TRBV20-1; D: TRBD2; size: .; J: TRBJ2-7; CDR3: CSAKPSGSEQYF; DNA: TGCAGTGCTAAACCTAGCGGGAGCGAGCAGTACTTC
V: TRBV24-1; D: .; size: many; J: TRBJ2-1; CDR3: CATSLRVSSYNEQFF; DNA: TGTGCCACCAGCCTCAGGGTGAGCTCCTACAATGAGCAGTTCTTC
V: TRBV18; D: TRBD1; size: .; J: TRBJ2-1; CDR3: CASSSRGQGEDNEQFF; DNA: TGTGCCAGCTCATCAAGGGGACAGGGAGAGGACAATGAGCAGTTCTTC
V: TRBV7-2; D: .; size: many; J: TRBJ2-3; CDR3: CASRITDTQYF; DNA: TGTGCCAGCAGAATCACAGATACGCAGTATTTT
V: TRBV20-1; D: TRBD1; size: once; J: TRBJ1-5; CDR3: CSASGRGKGQPRHF; DNA: TGCAGTGCTAGTGGCAGGGGGAAGGGACAGCCCCGGCATTTT
V: TRBV20-1; D: .; size: many; J: TRBJ2-7; CDR3: CSARDPSPGDQYF; DNA: TGCAGTGCTAGAGATCCTTCGCCAGGGGACCAGTACTTC
V: TRBV4-1; D: .; size: few; J: TRBJ2-5; CDR3: CASSPSLGIKETQYF; DNA: TGCGCCAGCAGCCCCTCCTTGGGCATTAAAGAGACCCAGTACTTC
V: TRBV7-9; D: .; size: few; J: TRBJ2-7; CDR3: CASSLGLTSYEQYF; DNA: TGTGCCAGCAGCTTAGGACTTACCTCCTACGAGCAGTACTTC
V: TRBV20-1; D: .; size: .; J: TRBJ1-5; CDR3: CSAQDIWAPQHF; DNA: TGCAGTGCTCAGGATATCTGGGCGCCCCAGCATTTT
V: TRBV6-6; D: .; size: many; J: TRBJ1-2; CDR3: CASSPPGGYTF; DNA: TGTGCCAGCAGTCCGCCAGGCGGCTACACCTTC
V: TRBV20-1; D: TRBD2; size: few; J: TRBJ2-7; CDR3: CSARDTSGRKVYEQYF; DNA: TGCAGTGCTAGAGATACTAGCGGGAGAAAGGTGTACGAGCAGTACTTC